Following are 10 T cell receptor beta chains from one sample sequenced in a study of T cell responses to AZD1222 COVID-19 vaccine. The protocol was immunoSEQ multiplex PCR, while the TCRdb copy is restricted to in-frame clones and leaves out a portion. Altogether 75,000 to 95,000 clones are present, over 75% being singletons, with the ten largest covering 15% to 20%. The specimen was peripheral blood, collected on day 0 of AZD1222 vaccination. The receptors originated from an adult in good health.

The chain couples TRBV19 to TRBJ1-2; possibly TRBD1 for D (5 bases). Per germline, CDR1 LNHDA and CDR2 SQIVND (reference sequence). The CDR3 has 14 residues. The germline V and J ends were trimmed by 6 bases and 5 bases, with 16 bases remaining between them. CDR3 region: CASRRGEPAYGYTF. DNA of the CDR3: TGTGCCAGTAGACGGGGGGAACCGGCTTATGGCTACACCTTC.

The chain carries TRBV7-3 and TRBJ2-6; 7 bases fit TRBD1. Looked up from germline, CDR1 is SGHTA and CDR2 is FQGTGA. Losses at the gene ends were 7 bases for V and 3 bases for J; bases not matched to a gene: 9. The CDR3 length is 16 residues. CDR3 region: CASTMTGSRGANVLTF. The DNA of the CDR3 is TGTGCCAGCACCATGACAGGGTCTCGTGGGGCCAACGTCCTGACTTTC.

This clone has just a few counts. CDR3 in amino acids: CSVLAYEQYF. Here the CDR3 DNA reads TGCAGTGTCCTGGCCTACGAGCAGTACTTC. This rearrangement joins TRBV20-1 to TRBJ2-7; D ambiguous. This CDR3 has 10 residues. The germline gives CDR1 DFQATT, CDR2 SNEGSKA (reference sequence). Trimming cost V 7 bases and J 2 bases, with 6 bases left between them.

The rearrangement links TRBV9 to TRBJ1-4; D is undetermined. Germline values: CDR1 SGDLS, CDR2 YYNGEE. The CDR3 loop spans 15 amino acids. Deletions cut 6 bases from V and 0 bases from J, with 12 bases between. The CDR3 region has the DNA TGTGCCAGCACCCCTTCACCCGCAACTAATGAAAAACTGTTTTTT. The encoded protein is CASTPSPATNEKLFF.

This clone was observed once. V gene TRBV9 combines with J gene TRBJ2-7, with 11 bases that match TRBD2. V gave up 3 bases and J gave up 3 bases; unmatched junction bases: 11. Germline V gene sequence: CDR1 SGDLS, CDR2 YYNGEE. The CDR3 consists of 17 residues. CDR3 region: CASSAGITTSGNYEQYF. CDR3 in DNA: TGTGCCAGCAGCGCGGGGATAACGACTAGCGGGAACTACGAGCAGTACTTC.

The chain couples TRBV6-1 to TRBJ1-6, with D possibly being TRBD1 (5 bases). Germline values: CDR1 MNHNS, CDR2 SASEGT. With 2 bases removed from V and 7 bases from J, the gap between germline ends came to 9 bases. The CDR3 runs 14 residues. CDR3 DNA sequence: TGTGCCAGCAGTGAACGGGAGGGGAATTCACCCCTCCACTTT. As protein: CASSEREGNSPLHF.

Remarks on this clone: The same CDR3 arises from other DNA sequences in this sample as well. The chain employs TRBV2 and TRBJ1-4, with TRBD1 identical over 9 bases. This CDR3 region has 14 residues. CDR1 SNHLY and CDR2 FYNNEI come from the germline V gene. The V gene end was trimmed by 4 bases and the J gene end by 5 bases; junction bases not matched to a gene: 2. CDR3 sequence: CASSGGTGNEKLFF. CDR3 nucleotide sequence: TGTGCCAGCAGTGGCGGGACAGGGAATGAAAAACTGTTTTTT.

CDR3 sequence: CASNKLTGGEQYF. The DNA of the CDR3 is TGTGCCAGCAATAAGCTGACAGGGGGCGAGCAGTACTTC. The rearrangement links TRBV2 to TRBJ2-7; 9 positions agree with TRBD1. This CDR3 comprises 13 residues. Germline lookup yields CDR1 SNHLY and CDR2 FYNNEI. V dropped 7 bases and J dropped 6; count of bases not matched to a gene: 7.

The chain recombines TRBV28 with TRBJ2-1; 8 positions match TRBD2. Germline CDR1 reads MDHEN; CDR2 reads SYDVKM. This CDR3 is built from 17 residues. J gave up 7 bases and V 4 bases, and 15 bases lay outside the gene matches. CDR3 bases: TGTGCCAGCAGTTCGATACGGGACCTCGGGGGGGATAATGAGCAGTTCTTC. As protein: CASSSIRDLGGDNEQFF.

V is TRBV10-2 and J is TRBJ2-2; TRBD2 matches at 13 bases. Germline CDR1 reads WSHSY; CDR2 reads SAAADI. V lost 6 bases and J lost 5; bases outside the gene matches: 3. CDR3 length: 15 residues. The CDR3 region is CASRTSGGGTGELFF. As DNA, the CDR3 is TGCGCCAGCAGAACTAGCGGGGGGGGAACCGGGGAGCTGTTTTTT.